Included here is one TCR beta chain sequence, with context. Its antigen specificity is not known. Base qualities are not provided; no much larger clone lies one nucleotide away. The sample is drawn from a study of TIL therapy for anti-PD-1-resistant metastatic lung cancer (dated by TCRdb to the early 2020s). The study in broad terms: Tumors were harvested prior to any PD-1/PD-L1 blockade, after which nivolumab was administered to patients, and lymphodepletion, expanded TIL infusion and IL-2 were given to patients who progressed. Enrolled patients had a median age of around 49 years (range about 35-80) and a median tumor PD-L1 proportion score of roughly 6%. The cohort was composed predominantly of lung adenocarcinoma, with a few EGFR-mutant and two ALK-rearranged tumors included, and half of patients were identified as current or former smokers. Across the cohort, whole-exome sequencing showed a median non-synonymous tumor mutation burden of roughly 1.5 mutations per megabase. Tumor and peripheral blood T cell receptor beta sequencing was used to track clonotypes across tumor, expanded TIL product and serial blood samples.

Using bias-controlled multiplex PCR with the immunoSEQ v3 hsTCRB kit, the TCR beta CDR3 regions were amplified from genomic DNA. TCR libraries were sequenced on an Illumina NextSeq 500 to 1.5 million to 2.5 million read pairs for survey level or roughly 5-6.5 million for deep level. On the authors' methods: V, D and J genes were assigned, non-productive sequences were removed, and clonality was reported by immunoSEQ Analyzer software. Repertoires were compared by productive Simpson clonality and by the Morisita overlap index of productive TRB rearrangements between infused TIL and blood. Absolute clonotype counts in blood were estimated as lymphocyte count times CD3+ fraction times the clone's productive frequency. TCRdb provides this immuneACCESS table in a form limited to in-frame rearrangements. Some clones are lacking; in checked studies, under half of them reflect an unresolved V gene, and why the rest are absent is not known. D and trimming were read from the DNA, whereas the V and J calls and clone size are those reported in that table. This sample has 9,000 to 15,000 clones in its table, and 80% of those were observed once. The top ten clonotypes cover about a tenth of the sample.

The germline V end is reduced by 4 bases and the J end by 1 base; junction bases left unmatched: 14. The CDR3 starts with the cysteine, ends with the phenylalanine, and has 19 residues. Just CDR3 DNA is preserved here, 57 bases in frame from base 1. The germline V gene (reference sequence) specifies SEHNR as CDR1 and FQNEAQ as CDR2. Explained via the paper, the time point label denotes: pre-treatment sample, taken before nivolumab and TIL therapy. Between late 2017 and January 2020, a dual-center phase I trial enrolled adults who had stage 4 NSCLC. Samples came from a single-arm, open-label phase I trial of tumor-infiltrating lymphocyte therapy with nivolumab in advanced non-small cell lung cancer. Blood mononuclear cells from EDTA tubes were isolated by Ficoll gradient, snap-frozen as pellets, and DNA was extracted with a Qiagen mini-prep kit. The paper's findings and limits, for the study overall: The baseline peripheral repertoire was partially replaced by infused TIL clonotypes, which then decayed over months, and no apparent association between persistence and response was found. Generalizability was limited because the cohort was highly selected, with more treatment-naive, never-smoker and oncogene-addicted patients included than is typical. The study protocol defined all tumor marker inferences as exploratory.

This TCR was sampled from a person between 25 and 80 years old with non-small cell lung cancer. The chain couples TRBV7-9 to TRBJ2-1; 9 bases in the junction line up with TRBD2. This specimen was blood, taken at baseline. The CDR3 protein: CASSYTPSGNHRSYNEQFF. The sequence in DNA is TGTGCCAGCAGCTATACTCCTAGCGGGAATCATAGGTCCTACAATGAGCAGTTCTTC.